This is a list of T cell receptor beta chains from one sample in a study of T cell responses to AZD1222 COVID-19 vaccine. The data were produced by immunoSEQ multiplex PCR, yet TCRdb's version contains in-frame clones alone and is incomplete. Of some 150,000 clones detected, around 87% appear once; the ten largest clones hold 4.3%. Here the sequenced sample was peripheral blood, taken 28 days after the second AZD1222 dose. The receptors were gathered from an adult who received the AZD1222 COVID-19 vaccine. Each CDR3 is given with its conserved first and last residue. A D gene is named only where the DNA matches it firmly. Clone size is shown for a subset of rows, as once, few, many or a class of expanded clone.

TRBJ2-3 once TRBV18 - CASSLASLTDTQYF TGTGCCAGCTCCCTTGCTTCACTCACAGATACGCAGTATTTT
TRBJ2-7 - TRBV7-2 - CASARKNSYEQYF TGTGCCAGCGCTAGAAAGAATAGCTACGAGCAGTACTTC
TRBJ2-7 - TRBV30 TRBD2 CAWSLFGTSGAYEQYF TGTGCCTGGAGTCTTTTTGGGACTAGCGGTGCCTACGAGCAGTACTTC
TRBJ1-1 - TRBV4-3 - CASSPHSARGTEAFF TGCGCCAGCAGCCCCCATTCGGCGAGGGGGACTGAAGCTTTCTTT
TRBJ2-1 - TRBV6-5 TRBD2 CASKPGLGPTYEQFF TGTGCCAGCAAACCGGGACTAGGACCTACCTATGAGCAGTTCTTC
TRBJ1-3 - TRBV7-2 - CASSLAGTGNTIYF TGTGCCAGCAGCTTAGCAGGGACTGGAAACACCATATATTTT
TRBJ2-5 - TRBV20-1 TRBD2 CSASLAGGVIQYF TGCAGTGCTAGTCTAGCGGGGGGTGTAATCCAGTACTTC
TRBJ1-5 once TRBV9 TRBD1 CASSATGMSNQPQHF TGTGCCAGCAGCGCGACAGGGATGAGCAATCAGCCCCAGCATTTT
TRBJ2-2 - TRBV5-4 - CASSLMTRNTGELFF TGTGCCAGCAGCTTGATGACCAGGAACACCGGGGAGCTGTTTTTT
TRBJ1-1 - TRBV19 - CASSTFGGRTEAFF TGTGCCAGTAGTACGTTCGGAGGGAGGACTGAAGCTTTCTTT
TRBJ1-2 - TRBV6-1 TRBD1 CASSAAQGASGYTF TGTGCCAGCAGTGCCGCGCAGGGGGCTTCTGGCTACACCTTC
TRBJ1-1 - TRBV18 - CASSLANPNTEAFF TGTGCCAGCTCACTGGCCAATCCGAACACTGAAGCTTTCTTT
TRBJ1-3 - TRBV30 - CAWSEGTFSSGNTIYF TGTGCCTGGAGTGAGGGGACGTTCAGCTCTGGAAACACCATATATTTT
TRBJ1-2 - TRBV7-2 - CASSIFPPANYGYTF TGTGCCAGCAGCATCTTCCCCCCAGCTAACTATGGCTACACCTTC
TRBJ2-1 - TRBV5-1 - CASSLAPASYNEQFF TGCGCCAGCAGCTTGGCGCCAGCTTCCTACAATGAGCAGTTCTTC
TRBJ1-5 - TRBV11-2 TRBD1 CASSQGRDRANQPQHF TGTGCCAGCAGCCAGGGCCGGGACAGGGCAAATCAGCCCCAGCATTTT
TRBJ1-2 - TRBV18 - CASSPDEGYGYTF TGTGCCAGCTCACCAGATGAGGGGTATGGCTACACCTTC
TRBJ1-3 - TRBV27 - CASSSGRSGNTIYF TGTGCCAGCAGTTCTGGCCGCTCTGGAAACACCATATATTTT
TRBJ2-2 - TRBV5-1 - CASSSGGVTGELFF TGCGCCAGCAGCTCCGGCGGGGTTACCGGGGAGCTGTTTTTT
TRBJ2-5 few TRBV7-9 - CASSLGLETQYF TGTGCCAGCAGCTTAGGACTAGAGACCCAGTACTTC
TRBJ2-2 - TRBV6-5 TRBD1 CALSDRVVSGELFF TGTGCCCTTTCGGACAGGGTGGTTTCCGGGGAGCTGTTTTTT
TRBJ2-1 - TRBV5-1 - CASSLGQTSSYNEQFF TGCGCCAGCAGCTTGGGGCAGACGAGCTCCTACAATGAGCAGTTCTTC
TRBJ1-5 - TRBV13 - CASTQGGWVSNQPQHF TGTGCCAGCACCCAAGGGGGGTGGGTTAGCAATCAGCCCCAGCATTTT
TRBJ1-6 - TRBV19 - CASSIGRTHSPLHF TGTGCCAGTAGTATTGGCAGGACTCATTCACCCCTCCACTTT
TRBJ1-2 - TRBV5-1 TRBD1 CASSSNSGTGYGYTF TGCGCCAGCAGCTCAAACTCCGGGACAGGCTATGGCTACACCTTC
TRBJ2-5 - TRBV9 - CASSVALAETQYF TGTGCCAGCAGCGTAGCGCTAGCGGAGACCCAGTACTTC